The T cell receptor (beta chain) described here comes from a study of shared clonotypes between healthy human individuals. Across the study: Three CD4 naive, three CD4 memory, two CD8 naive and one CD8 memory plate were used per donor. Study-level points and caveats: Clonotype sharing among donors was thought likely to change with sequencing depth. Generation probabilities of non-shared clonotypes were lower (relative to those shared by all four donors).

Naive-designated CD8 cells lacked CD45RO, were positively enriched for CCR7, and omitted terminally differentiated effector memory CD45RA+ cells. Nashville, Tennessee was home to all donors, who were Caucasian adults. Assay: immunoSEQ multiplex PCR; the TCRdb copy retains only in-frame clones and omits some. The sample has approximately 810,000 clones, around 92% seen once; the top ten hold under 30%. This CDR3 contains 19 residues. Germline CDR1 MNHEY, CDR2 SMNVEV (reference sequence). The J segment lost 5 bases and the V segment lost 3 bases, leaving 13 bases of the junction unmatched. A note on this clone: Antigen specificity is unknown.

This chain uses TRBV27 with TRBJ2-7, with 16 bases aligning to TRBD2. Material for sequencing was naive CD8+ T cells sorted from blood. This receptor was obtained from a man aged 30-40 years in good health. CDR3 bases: TGTGCCAGCAGTTTCCGCGTCCCGGGACTAGCGGGAGGGCTTCACGAGCAGTACTTC. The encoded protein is CASSFRVPGLAGGLHEQYF.